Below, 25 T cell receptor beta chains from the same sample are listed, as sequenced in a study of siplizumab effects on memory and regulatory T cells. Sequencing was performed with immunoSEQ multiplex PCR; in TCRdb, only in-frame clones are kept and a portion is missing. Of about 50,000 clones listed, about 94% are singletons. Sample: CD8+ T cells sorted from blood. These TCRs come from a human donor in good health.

The CDR3 here is CASSGGTGGMAEAFF. CDR3 nucleotide sequence: TGCGCCAGCAGCGGTGGGACAGGGGGCATGGCTGAAGCTTTCTTT. The V and J genes are TRBV5-1 and TRBJ1-1; 12 bases map to TRBD1. CDR1 and CDR2 from the germline V gene are SGHRS and YFSETQ. There are 15 residues in the CDR3. V dropped 4 bases and J dropped 6; count of bases not matched to a gene: 7.

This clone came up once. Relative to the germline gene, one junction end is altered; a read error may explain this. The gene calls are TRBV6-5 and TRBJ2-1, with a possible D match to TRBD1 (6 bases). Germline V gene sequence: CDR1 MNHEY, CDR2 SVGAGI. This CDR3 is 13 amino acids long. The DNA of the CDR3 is TGTGCCAGCAGTGGCCATCGAGGGGGAGAGCTGTTCTTC. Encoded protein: CASSGHRGGELFF.

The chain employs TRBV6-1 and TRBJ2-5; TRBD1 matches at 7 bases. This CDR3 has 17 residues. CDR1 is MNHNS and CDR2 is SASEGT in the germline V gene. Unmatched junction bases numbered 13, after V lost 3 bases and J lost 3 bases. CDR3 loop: CASSDRFADRMEETQYF. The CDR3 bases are TGTGCCAGCAGTGATAGGTTCGCGGACAGGATGGAAGAGACCCAGTACTTC.

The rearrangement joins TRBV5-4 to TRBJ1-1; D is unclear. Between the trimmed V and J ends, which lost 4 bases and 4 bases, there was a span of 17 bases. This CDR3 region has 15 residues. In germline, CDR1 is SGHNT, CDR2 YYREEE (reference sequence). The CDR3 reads CASSPVTKTGTEAFF. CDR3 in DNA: TGTGCCAGCAGCCCGGTGACAAAAACGGGCACTGAAGCTTTCTTT.

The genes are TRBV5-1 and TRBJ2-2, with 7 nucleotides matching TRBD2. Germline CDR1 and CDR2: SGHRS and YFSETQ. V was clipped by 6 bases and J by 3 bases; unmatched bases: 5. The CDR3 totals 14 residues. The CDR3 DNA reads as TGCGCCAGCAAGGGACTACGATACACCGGGGAGCTGTTTTTT. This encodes CASKGLRYTGELFF.

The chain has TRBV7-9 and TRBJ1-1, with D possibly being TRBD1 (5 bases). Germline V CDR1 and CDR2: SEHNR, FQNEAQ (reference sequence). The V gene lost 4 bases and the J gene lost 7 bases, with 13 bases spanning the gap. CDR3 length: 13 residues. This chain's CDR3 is CASSWQSQGEAFF. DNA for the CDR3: TGTGCCAGCAGCTGGCAGTCTCAGGGTGAAGCTTTCTTT.

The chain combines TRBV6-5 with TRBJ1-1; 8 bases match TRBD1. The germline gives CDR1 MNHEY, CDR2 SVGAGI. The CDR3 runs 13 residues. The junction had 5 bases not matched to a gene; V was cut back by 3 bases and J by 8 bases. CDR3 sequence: CASSYRTGLEAFF. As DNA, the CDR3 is TGTGCCAGCAGTTATAGGACAGGGCTAGAAGCTTTCTTT.

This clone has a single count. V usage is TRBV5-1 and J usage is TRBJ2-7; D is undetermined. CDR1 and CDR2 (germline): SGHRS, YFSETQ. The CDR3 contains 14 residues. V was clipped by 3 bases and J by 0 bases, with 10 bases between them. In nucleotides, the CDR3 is TGCGCCAGCAGCTCCTACGACAACTCCTACGAGCAGTACTTC. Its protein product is CASSSYDNSYEQYF.

The CDR3: CSVVLTGVSTDTQYF. The DNA of the CDR3 is TGCAGCGTTGTCCTTACGGGGGTATCCACAGATACGCAGTATTTT. V is TRBV29-1 and J is TRBJ2-3; D might be TRBD2 (6 bases). V was pared by 4 bases and J by 2 bases, with 16 bases between. Germline V gene data show CDR1 as SQVTM and CDR2 as ANQGSEA. This CDR3 comprises 15 residues.

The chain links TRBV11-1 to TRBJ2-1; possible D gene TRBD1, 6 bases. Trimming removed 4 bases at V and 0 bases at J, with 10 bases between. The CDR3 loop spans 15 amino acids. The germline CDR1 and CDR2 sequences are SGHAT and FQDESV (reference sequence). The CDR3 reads CASSYGQNSYNEQFF. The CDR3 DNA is TGTGCCAGCAGCTACGGACAGAACTCCTACAATGAGCAGTTCTTC.

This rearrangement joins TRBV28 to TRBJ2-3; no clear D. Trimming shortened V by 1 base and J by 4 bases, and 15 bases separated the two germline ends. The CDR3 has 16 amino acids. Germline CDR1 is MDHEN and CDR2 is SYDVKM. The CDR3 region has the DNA TGTGCCAGCAGTTTATTTCTCCGGGCAGATTCAGATACGCAGTATTTT. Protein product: CASSLFLRADSDTQYF.

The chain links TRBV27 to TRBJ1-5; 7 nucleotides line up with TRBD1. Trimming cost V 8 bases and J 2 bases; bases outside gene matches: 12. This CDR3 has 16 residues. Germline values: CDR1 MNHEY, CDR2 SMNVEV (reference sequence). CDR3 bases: TGTGCCAGCGACCTTCAACCCGACAGGGGCAATCAGCCCCAGCATTTT. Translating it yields CASDLQPDRGNQPQHF.

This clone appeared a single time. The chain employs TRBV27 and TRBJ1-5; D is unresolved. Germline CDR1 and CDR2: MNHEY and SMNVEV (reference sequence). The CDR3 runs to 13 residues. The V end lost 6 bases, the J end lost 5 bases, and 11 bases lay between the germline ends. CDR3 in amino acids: CASRPSPYQPQHF. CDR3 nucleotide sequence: TGTGCCAGCAGACCGTCCCCGTATCAGCCCCAGCATTTT.

CDR3 DNA: TGCGCCAGCAGTCCCGAAACAGGGACCCCTGAAGCTTTCTTT. Translating it yields CASSPETGTPEAFF. The chain uses TRBV5-1 and TRBJ1-1; maybe TRBD1 (6 bases). Germline loops: CDR1 SGHRS, CDR2 YFSETQ. V shed 5 bases and J shed 6 bases, with 17 bases lying between them. The CDR3 spans 14 residues.

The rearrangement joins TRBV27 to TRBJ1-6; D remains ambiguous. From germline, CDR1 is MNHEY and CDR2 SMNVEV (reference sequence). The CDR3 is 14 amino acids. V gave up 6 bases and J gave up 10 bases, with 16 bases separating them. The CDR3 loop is CASRETVPTSPLHF. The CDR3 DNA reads TGTGCCAGCAGGGAGACCGTCCCGACGTCACCCCTCCACTTT.

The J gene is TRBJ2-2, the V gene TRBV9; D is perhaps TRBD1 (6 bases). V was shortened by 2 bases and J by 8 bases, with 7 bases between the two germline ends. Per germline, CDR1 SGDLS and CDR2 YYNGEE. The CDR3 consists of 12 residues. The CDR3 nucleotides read TGTGCCAGCAGCGTCGGACAGGGGGAGCTGTTTTTT. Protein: CASSVGQGELFF.

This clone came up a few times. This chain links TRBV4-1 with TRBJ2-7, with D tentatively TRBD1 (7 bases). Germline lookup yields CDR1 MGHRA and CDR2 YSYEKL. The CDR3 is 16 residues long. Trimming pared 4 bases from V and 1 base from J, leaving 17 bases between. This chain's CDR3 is CASSPGQGGGSYEQYF. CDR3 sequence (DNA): TGCGCCAGCAGCCCCGGTCAGGGGGGAGGTTCCTACGAGCAGTACTTC.

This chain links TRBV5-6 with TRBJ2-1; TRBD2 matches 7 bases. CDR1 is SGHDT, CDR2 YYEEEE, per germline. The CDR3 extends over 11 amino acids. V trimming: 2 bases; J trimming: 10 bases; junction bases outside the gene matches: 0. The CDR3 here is CASSFGGEQFF. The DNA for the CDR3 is TGTGCCAGCAGCTTCGGGGGGGAGCAGTTCTTC.

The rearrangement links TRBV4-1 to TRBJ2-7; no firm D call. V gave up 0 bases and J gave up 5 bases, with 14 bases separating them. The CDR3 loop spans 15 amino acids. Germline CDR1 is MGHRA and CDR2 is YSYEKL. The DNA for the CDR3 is TGCGCCAGCAGCCAAGAAGCCAAGGTATCTAACGAGCAGTACTTC. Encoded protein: CASSQEAKVSNEQYF.

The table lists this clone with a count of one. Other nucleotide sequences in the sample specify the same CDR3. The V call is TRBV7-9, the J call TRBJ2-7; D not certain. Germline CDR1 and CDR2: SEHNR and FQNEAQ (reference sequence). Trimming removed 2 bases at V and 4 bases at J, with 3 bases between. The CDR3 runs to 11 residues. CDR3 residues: CASSLSYEQYF. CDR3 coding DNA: TGTGCCAGCAGCTTAAGTTACGAGCAGTACTTC.

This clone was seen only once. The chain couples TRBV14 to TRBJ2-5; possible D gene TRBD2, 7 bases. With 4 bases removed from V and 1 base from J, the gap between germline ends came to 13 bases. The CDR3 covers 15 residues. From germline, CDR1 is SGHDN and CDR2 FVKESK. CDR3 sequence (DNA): TGTGCCAGCAGCCGTAAGGGGGGGACCCAAGAGACCCAGTACTTC. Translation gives CASSRKGGTQETQYF.

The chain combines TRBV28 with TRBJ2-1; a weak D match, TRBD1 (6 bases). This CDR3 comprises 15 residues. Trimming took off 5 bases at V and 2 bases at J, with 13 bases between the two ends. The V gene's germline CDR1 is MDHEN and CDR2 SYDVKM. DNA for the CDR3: TGTGCCAGCAGTCCGGGGACACCTACCTACAATGAGCAGTTCTTC. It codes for CASSPGTPTYNEQFF.

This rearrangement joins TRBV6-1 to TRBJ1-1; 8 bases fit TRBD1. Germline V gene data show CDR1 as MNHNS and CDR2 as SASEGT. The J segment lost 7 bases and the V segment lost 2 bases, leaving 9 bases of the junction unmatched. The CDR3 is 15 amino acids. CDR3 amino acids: CASSEWSGQVLEAFF. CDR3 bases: TGTGCCAGCAGTGAATGGTCGGGACAGGTCCTTGAAGCTTTCTTT.

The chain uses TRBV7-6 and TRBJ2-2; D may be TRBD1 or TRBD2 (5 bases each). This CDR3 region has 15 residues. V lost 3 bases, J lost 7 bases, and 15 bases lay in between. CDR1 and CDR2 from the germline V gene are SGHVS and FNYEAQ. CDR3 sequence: CASSFGTGEDGELFF. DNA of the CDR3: TGTGCCAGCAGCTTTGGGACGGGTGAGGACGGGGAGCTGTTTTTT.

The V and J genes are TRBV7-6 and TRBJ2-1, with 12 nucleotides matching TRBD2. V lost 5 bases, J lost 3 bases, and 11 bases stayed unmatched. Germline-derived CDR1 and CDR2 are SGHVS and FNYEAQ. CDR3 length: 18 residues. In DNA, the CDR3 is TGTGCCAGCAGCCTGGGTCTAGCGGGAGGGCTTGTCTACAATGAGCAGTTCTTC. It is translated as CASSLGLAGGLVYNEQFF.